This T cell receptor beta chain comes out of a study of T-cell memory formation after mild COVID-19. General study points: Some clones that responded were present in memory (sampled pre-infection), which suggests cross-reactive memory joined. Clones shrinking between day 15 and 85 showed a balanced CD4/CD8 split, and those that grew later tilted toward CD4+. Largely, contracting CD4+ clones fell within CM and EM, and contracting CD8+ clones within EMRA.

UMIs and sample barcodes were carried by the TCR alpha and TCR beta cDNA libraries that 5'RACE produced using constant-segment primers. MiXCR was run by TCRdb on the 5' RACE reads, yielding one entry per CDR3 protein. The table has tens of thousands of distinct CDR3 sequences, approximately 16% seen once; the top ten hold roughly 30%. Concerning this clonotype itself: As yet, its antigen is unknown.

This CDR3 is 13 amino acids long. Deletions cut 7 bases from V and 3 bases from J, with 9 bases between. CDR1 is SNHLY, CDR2 FYNNEI, per germline. This clonotype originated in an adult woman who had mild COVID-19 (a few samples of this study predate the infection). Cell type and time point are not known. This chain links TRBV2 with TRBJ2-2; D not resolved. Sequencing was done on a sample of PBMCs or a T cell subset sorted from them (not recorded which). The CDR3 region is CASILADTGELFF. CDR3 nucleotide sequence: TGTGCCAGCATTCTCGCGGACACCGGGGAGCTGTTTTTT.